This TCR beta chain derives from a study of technical replicates of blood from a few donors. This CDR3 region has 17 residues. In germline, CDR1 is LNHDA, CDR2 SQIVND (reference sequence). The junction had 11 bases not matched to a gene; V was cut back by 7 bases and J by 0 bases. Clones were read by immunoSEQ multiplex PCR, and TCRdb kept only the in-frame ones, dropping some. The table shows about 75,000 clones, with around 97% occurring only once. This clonotype originated in a human donor in good health. This rearrangement joins TRBV19 to TRBJ1-4, with 7 nucleotides matching TRBD1. Input material: T cells isolated from PBMCs. This chain's CDR3 is CASTPGTAIATNEKLFF. The CDR3 bases are TGTGCCAGTACCCCCGGGACAGCAATTGCAACTAATGAAAAACTGTTTTTT. Based on the CDR3 plus reference TRBV19 and TRBJ1-4, the full variable domain is DGGITQSPKYLFRKEGQNVTLSCEQNLNHDAMYWYRQDPGQGLRLIYYSQIVNDFQKGDIAEGYSVSREKKESFPLTVTSAQKNPTAFYLCASTPGTAIATNEKLFFGSGTQLSVL.